Listed here are 21 T cell receptor beta chains from one sample, sequenced in a study of blood T cell repertoires in COVID-19. Assay: immunoSEQ multiplex PCR; the TCRdb copy retains only in-frame clones and omits some. Altogether about 210,000 clones are present, roughly 75% being singletons, with the ten largest covering roughly 6.7%. Input material: peripheral blood. All receptors come from a woman in her sixties or seventies with acute or convalescent COVID-19.

V is TRBV14 and J is TRBJ2-3; the D is unclear. Trimming cost V 0 bases and J 8 bases, with 6 bases left between them. The CDR3 length is 12 residues. The germline gives CDR1 SGHDN, CDR2 FVKESK. The CDR3 coding sequence is TGTGCCAGCAGCCAAGAGGGCATTACGCAGTATTTT. It is translated as CASSQEGITQYF. The whole variable domain, filled in from reference TRBV14 and TRBJ2-3, reads EAGVTQFPSHSVIEKGQTVTLRCDPISGHDNLYWYRRVMGKEIKFLLHFVKESKQDESGMPNNRFLAERTGGTYSTLKVQPAELEDSGVYFCASSQEGITQYFGPGTRLTVL.

J is TRBJ1-2 and V is TRBV27; D gene ambiguous. Germline lookup yields CDR1 MNHEY and CDR2 SMNVEV (reference sequence). Trimming cost V 2 bases and J 2 bases, with 12 bases left between them. CDR3 length equals 15 residues. The CDR3, as DNA: TGTGCCAGCAGTTTACAGGCAGGAGGGAACTATGGCTACACCTTC. This sequence encodes CASSLQAGGNYGYTF.

This rearrangement joins TRBV3-1 (or the pseudogene TRBV3-2) to TRBJ1-5; no clear D. The V gene's germline CDR1 is LGHDT and CDR2 YNNKEL (reference sequence). CDR3 length equals 14 residues. Between the trimmed V and J ends, which lost 1 base and 6 bases, there was a span of 10 bases. This CDR3 is CASSQGPGGQPQHF. The CDR3 coding sequence is TGTGCCAGCAGCCAAGGACCTGGCGGTCAGCCCCAGCATTTT.

The V gene is TRBV11-3, the J gene TRBJ2-3; 9 bases fit TRBD2. This CDR3 is built from 17 residues. Germline values: CDR1 SGHNT, CDR2 YENEEA. Trimming removed 1 base from V and 6 bases from J; junction bases left unmatched: 11. The CDR3: CASSLGGSSGGMDTQYF. The DNA of the CDR3 is TGTGCCAGCAGCTTAGGAGGGAGCAGCGGGGGGATGGATACGCAGTATTTT.

The chain couples TRBV7-9 to TRBJ2-3; tentative D call: TRBD2 (5 bases). The V end lost 6 bases, the J end lost 4 bases, and 23 bases lay between the germline ends. Germline CDR1 SEHNR, CDR2 FQNEAQ (reference sequence). The CDR3 totals 17 residues. DNA of the CDR3: TGTGCCAGCAGTCCTGGACTTAGCGAGCCCTCTTCAGATACGCAGTATTTT. It codes for CASSPGLSEPSSDTQYF.

The rearrangement joins TRBV24-1 to TRBJ2-2, with 11 bases lining up with TRBD2. After removal of 3 bases from V and 4 bases from J, the junction contained 3 bases not matched to a gene. Per germline, CDR1 KGHDR and CDR2 SFDVKD. The CDR3 is 16 amino acids. This CDR3 reads CATSDRTSGSTGELFF. The CDR3 DNA reads as TGTGCCACCAGTGATCGGACTAGCGGGTCCACCGGGGAGCTGTTTTTT.

The chain recombines TRBV19 with TRBJ2-7, with 10 nucleotides matching TRBD2. With 3 bases clipped from V and 2 bases from J, the junction kept 10 bases outside the gene matches. Germline CDR1 LNHDA, CDR2 SQIVND (reference sequence). The CDR3 contains 17 residues. The CDR3 here is CASSIASGGHNPYEQYF. As DNA, the CDR3 is TGTGCCAGTAGTATTGCTAGCGGGGGTCATAATCCCTACGAGCAGTACTTC.

This chain uses TRBV7-2 with TRBJ2-5, with 10 nucleotides matching TRBD1. The length of the CDR3 is 15 residues. The germline V gene encodes CDR1 SGHTA and CDR2 FQGNSA. V lost 7 bases to trimming and J lost 2 bases; unmatched junction nucleotides: 7. The CDR3 DNA reads as TGTGCCAGCACCCTGACAGGGGGCAATCAAGAGACCCAGTACTTC. It yields the protein CASTLTGGNQETQYF. Complete variable domain (other parts from reference TRBV7-2 and TRBJ2-5): GAGVSQSPSNKVTEKGKDVELRCDPISGHTALYWYRQSLGQGLEFLIYFQGNSAPDKSGLPSDRFSAERTGGSVSTLTIQRTQQEDSAVYLCASTLTGGNQETQYFGPGTRLLVL.

The rearrangement uses TRBV27 and TRBJ1-5, with D maybe TRBD1 (5 bases). The germline gives CDR1 MNHEY, CDR2 SMNVEV (reference sequence). V was clipped by 6 bases and J by 4 bases, with 10 bases between them. The CDR3 consists of 13 residues. The CDR3 is CASSPEGNQPQHF. The CDR3 DNA is TGTGCCAGCAGCCCGGAGGGGAATCAGCCCCAGCATTTT.

The chain joins TRBV7-2 to TRBJ1-5, with 10 bases aligning to TRBD1. Germline trimming cut 2 bases from V and 4 bases from J; bases unmatched to any gene: 11. CDR3 length: 18 residues. Germline V gene data show CDR1 as SGHTA and CDR2 as FQGNSA. In DNA, the CDR3 is TGTGCCAGCAGCTTACGGGCCGGGACAGGGGCCCTGAATCAGCCCCAGCATTTT. Translated: CASSLRAGTGALNQPQHF. The variable domain in full, with the rest retrieved from reference TRBV7-2 and TRBJ1-5, is GAGVSQSPSNKVTEKGKDVELRCDPISGHTALYWYRQSLGQGLEFLIYFQGNSAPDKSGLPSDRFSAERTGGSVSTLTIQRTQQEDSAVYLCASSLRAGTGALNQPQHFGDGTRLSIL.

This clone has just a few counts. The chain links TRBV6-5 to TRBJ2-7, with D possibly TRBD1 on 7 matching bases. The CDR3 is 14 amino acids. V lost 4 bases, J lost 2 bases, and 12 bases lay in between. Germline CDR1 and CDR2: MNHEY and SVGAGI. CDR3 amino acids: CASSFQGGAYEQYF. For the CDR3, the DNA is TGTGCCAGCAGTTTCCAGGGGGGTGCCTACGAGCAGTACTTC.

The chain combines TRBV5-1 with TRBJ1-5; 10 bases line up with TRBD1. V was pared by 0 bases and J by 8 bases, with 5 bases of the junction left unmatched. CDR1 and CDR2 (germline): SGHRS, YFSETQ. The CDR3 spans 15 residues. CDR3 in DNA: TGCGCCAGCAGCTTGGGACAGGGGGCTCTGGAGCCCCAGCATTTT. This encodes CASSLGQGALEPQHF.

This sequence joins TRBV9 and TRBJ2-1; 7 bases are shared with TRBD1. Germline loops: CDR1 SGDLS, CDR2 YYNGEE. Trimming removed 4 bases from V and 6 bases from J; junction bases left unmatched: 7. The CDR3 totals 14 residues. CDR3 protein: CASSFGQVSNEQFF. DNA of the CDR3: TGTGCCAGCAGCTTCGGACAGGTCAGCAATGAGCAGTTCTTC.

The chain joins TRBV7-2 to TRBJ2-1; 9 nucleotides match TRBD1. V lost 5 bases, J lost 12 bases, and 8 bases stayed unmatched. The CDR3 extends over 13 amino acids. Germline lookup yields CDR1 SGHTA and CDR2 FQGNSA. The CDR3 here is CASSIQGASGQFF. CDR3 coding DNA: TGTGCCAGCAGCATACAGGGGGCCAGTGGGCAGTTCTTC.

The chain carries TRBV13 and TRBJ1-2; the match to TRBD1 covers 8 bases. With V trimmed by 5 bases and J by 4 bases, 15 bases remained unmatched. Per the germline V gene, CDR1 is PRHDT and CDR2 is FYEKMQ (reference sequence). The CDR3 has 17 amino acids. The CDR3 coding sequence is TGTGCCAGCAGCGTACGGACAGGGACATCGGTCGGCTATGGCTACACCTTC. It codes for CASSVRTGTSVGYGYTF. The full variable domain, its missing parts supplied by reference TRBV13 and TRBJ1-2, is AAGVIQSPRHLIKEKRETATLKCYPIPRHDTVYWYQQGPGQDPQFLISFYEKMQSDKGSIPDRFSAQQFSDYHSELNMSSLELGDSALYFCASSVRTGTSVGYGYTFGSGTRLTVV.

The chain has TRBV6-5 and TRBJ1-1, with D perhaps matching TRBD1 (6 bases). CDR3 length: 12 residues. Trimming removed 11 bases from V and 1 base from J, with 11 bases in between. Germline CDR1 MNHEY, CDR2 SVGAGI. DNA for the CDR3: TGTGCCTCACAAGGGGGGAACACTGAAGCTTTCTTT. It specifies CASQGGNTEAFF.

This clone was observed a single time. The chain combines TRBV6-2 or TRBV6-3 with TRBJ2-1; 8 bases fit TRBD2. Germline CDR1 MNHEY, CDR2 SVGEGT. The trim removed 0 bases at V and 0 bases at J, leaving 7 bases unmatched. The CDR3 consists of 18 residues. The CDR3 sequence: CASSYSRRGASSYNEQFF. The CDR3 DNA follows: TGTGCCAGCAGTTACTCGAGGCGGGGGGCTAGCTCCTACAATGAGCAGTTCTTC.

This sequence joins TRBV5-4 and TRBJ2-3; 8 nucleotides match TRBD2. V dropped 4 bases and J dropped 3; count of bases not matched to a gene: 10. The CDR3 sequence is 16 residues long. Per the germline V gene, CDR1 is SGHNT and CDR2 is YYREEE (reference sequence). CDR3 in amino acids: CASSPWRGAGTDTQYF. DNA for the CDR3: TGTGCCAGCAGCCCATGGCGGGGGGCCGGGACAGATACGCAGTATTTT. Full variable domain (remainder filled in from reference TRBV5-4 and TRBJ2-3): ETGVTQSPTHLIKTRGQQVTLRCSSQSGHNTVSWYQQALGQGPQFIFQYYREEENGRGNFPPRFSGLQFPNYSSELNVNALELDDSALYLCASSPWRGAGTDTQYFGPGTRLTVL.

The rearrangement joins TRBV10-2 to TRBJ2-6; D unclear. This CDR3 comprises 12 residues. From germline, CDR1 is WSHSY and CDR2 SAAADI. V was clipped by 6 bases and J by 7 bases, with 7 bases between them. CDR3: CASSTAANVLTF. The CDR3 region has the DNA TGCGCCAGCAGCACAGCTGCCAACGTCCTGACTTTC.

The chain combines TRBV6-5 with TRBJ2-1; tentative D call: TRBD2 (6 bases). CDR3 length: 12 amino acids. The germline gives CDR1 MNHEY, CDR2 SVGAGI. With 5 bases removed from V and 8 bases from J, the gap between germline ends came to 10 bases. The CDR3 is CASSRDFYEQFF. The DNA of the CDR3 is TGTGCCAGCAGTAGGGACTTCTATGAGCAGTTCTTC.

This sequence joins TRBV30 and TRBJ1-1, with TRBD1 as a possible D gene (6 bases). Trimming shortened V by 3 bases and J by 5 bases, and 19 bases separated the two germline ends. Per germline, CDR1 GTSNPN and CDR2 SVGIG (reference sequence). This CDR3 is built from 15 residues. DNA of the CDR3: TGTGCCTGGAGCCTTAGACAGGCAGGATGGACTGAAGCTTTCTTT. Protein: CAWSLRQAGWTEAFF.